This T cell receptor beta chain originates from a study of beta chain features in type 1 diabetes. Broader study findings: Equally in patients and controls, shorter templates might have been favored by PCR. Junctions at VDJ sites from type 1 diabetes patients had fewer insertions and more deletions.

In total, each donor contributed a single heparinised blood draw that averaged around 100 mL. cDNA synthesis used the whole RNA isolate, giving expressed TCRB sequences. The read count averaged around 4 million across naive, central memory and regulatory T cell samples. Profiled with immunoSEQ multiplex PCR; TCRdb holds only in-frame clones, not every one. This table has 150,000 to 190,000 clones, 8.1% appearing once. The germline V gene encodes CDR1 SGHNT and CDR2 YYREEE (reference sequence). After removal of 3 bases from V and 4 bases from J, the junction contained 3 bases not matched to a gene. This CDR3 comprises 16 residues. This clone was recorded at least ten times. Its antigen remains unknown. The sample carries other DNA sequences with the same CDR3.

The sample consisted of central memory CD4+ T cells from blood. V usage is TRBV5-4 and J usage is TRBJ2-1; 14 bases are a match to TRBD2. The TCR comes from a man aged 18 to 29 in good health. The CDR3 is CASSSRLAGGYNEQFF. CDR3 sequence (DNA): TGTGCCAGCAGCTCTCGACTAGCGGGAGGGTACAATGAGCAGTTCTTC. The full variable domain, completed using reference TRBV5-4 and TRBJ2-1, is ETGVTQSPTHLIKTRGQQVTLRCSSQSGHNTVSWYQQALGQGPQFIFQYYREEENGRGNFPPRFSGLQFPNYSSELNVNALELDDSALYLCASSSRLAGGYNEQFFGPGTRLTVL.